The entry below gives a single T cell receptor (beta chain) sequence along with its context. Its antigen is unknown. The sample comes from a study of long-term antiretroviral therapy in people with HIV. Survey level was the resolution at which the v3.0 immunoSEQ assay ran. Sequencing used immunoSEQ multiplex PCR; TCRdb keeps in-frame clones, though not all of them. Here the sample spans roughly 15,000 clones, about nine tenths being singletons. Treatment for all HIV-infected participants took place in the United States. Study conclusions and caveats: Before ART, certain clones expanded, and these dominated the repertoire at all time points.

The CDR3 has 13 amino acids. Germline V gives CDR1 SGHTA, CDR2 FQGNSA. V lost 2 bases and J lost 8, with 12 bases in between. The V and J genes are TRBV7-2 and TRBJ1-2; maybe TRBD1 (5 bases). This material consisted of unsorted PBMCs, taken 0.6 years after starting antiretroviral therapy. The sequence was collected from a woman in her thirties or forties with HIV. CDR3 sequence (DNA): TGTGCCAGCAGCTTATATCAGGGAGAGGGCTACACCTTC. Its translation is CASSLYQGEGYTF.